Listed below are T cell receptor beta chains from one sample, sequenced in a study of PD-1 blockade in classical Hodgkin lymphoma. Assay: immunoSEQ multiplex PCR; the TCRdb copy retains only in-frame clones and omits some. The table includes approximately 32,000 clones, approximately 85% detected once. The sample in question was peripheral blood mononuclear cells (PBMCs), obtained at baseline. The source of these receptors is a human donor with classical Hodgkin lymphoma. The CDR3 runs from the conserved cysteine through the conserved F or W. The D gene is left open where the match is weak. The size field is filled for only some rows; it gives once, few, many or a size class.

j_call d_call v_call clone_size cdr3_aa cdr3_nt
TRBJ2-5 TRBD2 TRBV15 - CATSFSSGETQYF TGTGCCACCAGCTTTTCTAGCGGAGAGACCCAGTACTTC
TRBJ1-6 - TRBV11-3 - CASSLSEGMTLHF TGTGCCAGCAGCTTAAGCGAGGGAATGACCCTCCACTTT
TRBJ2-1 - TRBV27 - CASSFVWSSYNEQFF TGTGCCAGCAGTTTTGTCTGGTCGAGTTACAATGAGCAGTTCTTC
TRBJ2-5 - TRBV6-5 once CASSYSRGQTQYF TGTGCCAGCAGTTACTCCCGAGGACAGACCCAGTACTTC
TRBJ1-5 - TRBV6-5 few CASSYSISQPQHF TGTGCCAGCAGTTACTCGATCTCGCAGCCCCAGCATTTT
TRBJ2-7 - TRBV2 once CASSATSYEQYF TGTGCCAGCAGTGCGACCTCCTACGAGCAGTACTTC
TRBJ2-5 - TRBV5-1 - CASSPQNSGAQYF TGCGCCAGCAGCCCCCAAAACTCGGGGGCCCAGTACTTC
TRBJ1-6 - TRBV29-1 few CSVEDARTDCYNSPLHF TGCAGCGTTGAAGATGCGAGGACAGATTGCTATAATTCACCCCTCCACTTT
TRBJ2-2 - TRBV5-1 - CASTSWNTGELFF TGCGCCAGCACCTCCTGGAACACCGGGGAGCTGTTTTTT
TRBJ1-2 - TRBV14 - CASSQQESHGYTF TGTGCCAGCAGTCAACAGGAATCTCATGGCTACACCTTC
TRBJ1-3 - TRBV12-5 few CASGILYPSMFSGNTIYF TGTGCTAGTGGCATACTTTACCCCTCTATGTTCTCTGGAAACACCATATATTTT
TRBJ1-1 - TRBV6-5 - CASSYDRMGTEAFF TGTGCCAGCAGTTACGATCGAATGGGGACTGAAGCTTTCTTT
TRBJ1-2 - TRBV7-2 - CASSEGGRAQHGYTF TGTGCCAGCAGCGAAGGGGGTAGGGCGCAGCATGGCTACACCTTC
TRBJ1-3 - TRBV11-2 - CATPMSRQLSDGRNTIYF TGTGCCACCCCGATGAGCCGACAACTCAGTGACGGTCGAAACACCATATATTTT
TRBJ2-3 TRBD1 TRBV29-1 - CSVRTGARKLLGYDTQYF TGCAGCGTTCGGACAGGGGCGCGCAAGTTGTTAGGATACGATACGCAGTATTTT
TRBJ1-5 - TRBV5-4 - CASSLGGGTNQPQHF TGTGCCAGCAGCTTGGGAGGGGGAACAAATCAGCCCCAGCATTTT
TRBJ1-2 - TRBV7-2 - CASSLAVGGDSYGYTF TGTGCCAGCAGCTTAGCGGTGGGGGGGGACTCCTATGGCTACACCTTC
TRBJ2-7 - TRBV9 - CASSDQEGGGEQYF TGTGCCAGCAGCGACCAAGAGGGAGGAGGCGAGCAGTACTTC
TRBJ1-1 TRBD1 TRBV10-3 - CAISTGAVNTEAFF TGTGCCATCAGCACAGGGGCTGTGAACACTGAAGCTTTCTTT
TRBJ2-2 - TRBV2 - CASRWDANTGELFF TGTGCCAGCAGATGGGACGCGAACACCGGGGAGCTGTTTTTT
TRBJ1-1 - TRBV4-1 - CASSQDRGSSGNTEAFF TGCGCCAGCAGCCAAGATCGGGGGTCCTCGGGGAACACTGAAGCTTTCTTT
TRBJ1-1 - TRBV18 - CASSPPSSQTNTEAFF TGTGCCAGCTCACCACCGAGCTCACAGACGAACACTGAAGCTTTCTTT
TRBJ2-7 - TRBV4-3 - CASSQGEDSYEQYF TGCGCCAGCAGCCAAGGGGAGGACTCCTACGAGCAGTACTTC
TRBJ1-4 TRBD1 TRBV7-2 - CASRPGTGEKLFF TGTGCCAGCAGACCTGGGACAGGAGAAAAACTGTTTTTT